This T cell receptor (beta chain) was observed in a study of cytomegalovirus exposure and HLA in healthy donors. Background on the study: Across more than 350 genotyped donors, more than 75% landed in the Caucasian-associated ancestry cluster. Regarding the study as a whole: Sequencing likely produced, as an artifact, a cluster of highly shared sequence variants.

This clone was counted only a few times. The antigen remains unidentified. PCR involved 60 Vbeta and 13 Jbeta primers. The table came from immunoSEQ multiplex PCR; TCRdb's copy has only in-frame clones and leaves some out. The data hold 120,000 or so clones, with 15% to 20% observed a single time. V lost 6 bases and J lost 3; bases outside the gene matches: 13. Germline loops: CDR1 LNHDA, CDR2 SQIVND (reference sequence). CDR3 size: 16 residues. The sequence was obtained from a female donor in good health and CMV-seropositive. The rearrangement links TRBV19 to TRBJ2-7; 8 bases match TRBD1. Sequencing was done on a sample of PBMCs. The CDR3 protein is CASSTGGRRPLYEQYF. For the CDR3, the DNA is TGTGCCAGTAGCACAGGGGGGAGGCGACCGCTCTACGAGCAGTACTTC.